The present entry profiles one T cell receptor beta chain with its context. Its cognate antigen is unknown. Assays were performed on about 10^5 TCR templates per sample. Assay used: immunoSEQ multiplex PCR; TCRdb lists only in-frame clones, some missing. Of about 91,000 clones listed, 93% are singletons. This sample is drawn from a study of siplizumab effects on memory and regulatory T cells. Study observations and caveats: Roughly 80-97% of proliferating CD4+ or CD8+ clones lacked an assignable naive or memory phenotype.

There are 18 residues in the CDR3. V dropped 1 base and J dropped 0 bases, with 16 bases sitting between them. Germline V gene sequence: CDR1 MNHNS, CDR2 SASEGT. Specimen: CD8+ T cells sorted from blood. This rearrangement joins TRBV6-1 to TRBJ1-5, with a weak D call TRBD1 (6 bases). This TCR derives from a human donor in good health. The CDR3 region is CASSEVWTEYYSNQPQHF. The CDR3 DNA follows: TGTGCCAGCAGTGAAGTTTGGACAGAATACTATAGCAATCAGCCCCAGCATTTT.